A single sample gave rise to the 13 T cell receptor beta chains below, sequenced in a study of blood T cells in healthy people across ages. Sample-barcoded 5' priming and a J-beta primer mix drove a second PCR of roughly 7 to 11 cycles. Each CDR3 protein gets one entry after TCRdb re-called the 5' RACE reads with MiXCR. The sample lists about a million distinct CDR3 sequences; under 40% were seen once. The material sequenced was blood. The receptor set was obtained from a man aged 18 to 30 in good health.

This clonotype was seen a handful of times. The chain uses TRBV7-2 and TRBJ2-3, with 8 positions matching TRBD2. Germline trimming cut 2 bases from V and 7 bases from J; bases unmatched to any gene: 8. Germline lookup yields CDR1 SGHTA and CDR2 FQGNSA. CDR3 size: 15 residues. CDR3 residues: CASSLKTGGPNTQYF. As DNA, the CDR3 is TGTGCCAGCAGCTTAAAAACGGGGGGGCCGAATACGCAGTATTTT.

The chain employs TRBV5-1 and TRBJ2-1; 9 bases map to TRBD2. V lost 2 bases and J lost 7; bases outside the gene matches: 10. The length of the CDR3 is 16 residues. Germline V gives CDR1 SGHRS, CDR2 YFSETQ. The CDR3 DNA follows: TGCGCCAGCAGCTTTAGTAGCGGGGGAACATCTAATGAGCAGTTCTTC. It yields the protein CASSFSSGGTSNEQFF.

This clonotype was counted ten times or more. The rearrangement joins TRBV20-1 to TRBJ1-1, with D possibly being TRBD1 (6 bases). V was pared by 3 bases and J by 1 base, with 9 bases between. The CDR3 has 13 amino acids. Germline assignment: CDR1 DFQATT and CDR2 SNEGSKA (reference sequence). The CDR3 sequence: CSARRTANTEAFF. The DNA for the CDR3 is TGCAGTGCTAGGCGGACAGCGAACACTGAAGCTTTCTTT.

The chain has TRBV7-2 and TRBJ2-3, with TRBD1 as a possible D gene (5 bases). V was pared by 1 base and J by 5 bases, with 13 bases between. From germline, CDR1 is SGHTA and CDR2 FQGNSA. The CDR3 is 15 amino acids. The CDR3 DNA sequence: TGTGCCAGCAGCTTAGAGCTGGGGCCGGTAGATACGCAGTATTTT. As protein: CASSLELGPVDTQYF.

This clonotype showed up just a few times. The CDR3 nucleotides are TGCGCCAGCAGCCAAGAGTCCGGGAGGGGGGCAGATACGCAGTATTTT. As protein: CASSQESGRGADTQYF. The chain combines TRBV4-3 with TRBJ2-3; 8 bases match TRBD2. Germline trimming cut 0 bases from V and 4 bases from J; bases unmatched to any gene: 6. Germline CDR1 reads LGHNA; CDR2 reads YSLEER. This CDR3 has 16 residues.

This clonotype was detected a few times. The V and J genes are TRBV7-2 and TRBJ1-1, with D perhaps TRBD1 (5 bases). Trimming removed 3 bases at V and 4 bases at J, with 12 bases between. Germline V gives CDR1 SGHTA, CDR2 FQGNSA. The CDR3 is 14 amino acids. CDR3 nucleotides: TGTGCCAGCAGCTTCGAAACCAGGGCCACTGAAGCTTTCTTT. It yields the protein CASSFETRATEAFF. Based on the CDR3 plus reference TRBV7-2 and TRBJ1-1, the full variable domain is GAGVSQSPSNKVTEKGKDVELRCDPISGHTALYWYRQSLGQGLEFLIYFQGNSAPDKSGLPSDRFSAERTGGSVSTLTIQRTQQEDSAVYLCASSFETRATEAFFGQGTRLTVV.

This clonotype was seen repeatedly, ten times or more. This sequence joins TRBV5-1 and TRBJ2-1; D tentatively fits TRBD1 or TRBD2 (5 bases each). Trimming removed 1 base from V and 8 bases from J, with 13 bases in between. The V gene's germline CDR1 is SGHRS and CDR2 YFSETQ. The CDR3 has 14 residues. This CDR3 reads CASSLQEGLYEQFF. CDR3 coding DNA: TGCGCCAGCAGCTTGCAAGAGGGGCTCTATGAGCAGTTCTTC.

This chain uses TRBV20-1 with TRBJ1-3, with D possibly being TRBD1 (5 bases). The CDR3 runs to 19 residues. Trimming took off 4 bases at V and 5 bases at J, with 30 bases between the two ends. CDR1 and CDR2 from the germline V gene are DFQATT and SNEGSKA (reference sequence). This chain's CDR3 is CSAKDRGERPGRFRNTIYF. The CDR3 DNA reads TGCAGTGCTAAAGATAGAGGGGAAAGGCCAGGAAGATTTAGAAACACCATATATTTT.

This clonotype was seen repeatedly, ten times or more. This sequence joins TRBV9 and TRBJ2-3; no definite D call. The germline V gene encodes CDR1 SGDLS and CDR2 YYNGEE. CDR3 length: 14 residues. Trimming stripped 4 bases from V and 0 bases from J, with 9 bases between. This CDR3 reads CASSSYGSTDTQYF. The CDR3 bases are TGTGCCAGCAGCTCGTATGGGAGCACAGATACGCAGTATTTT.

J is TRBJ1-4 and V is TRBV13; TRBD1 is a possible D gene (5 bases). The CDR3 runs to 15 residues. The germline gives CDR1 PRHDT, CDR2 FYEKMQ (reference sequence). V dropped 3 bases and J dropped 8 bases, with 16 bases sitting between them. CDR3 sequence: CASSFEGHAGEKLFF. The CDR3 nucleotides read TGTGCCAGCAGCTTTGAGGGGCACGCAGGGGAAAAACTGTTTTTT.

The CDR3, as DNA: TGCAGTGCTTATCAGGGGGCATCGCACACAGATACGCAGTATTTT. It encodes CSAYQGASHTDTQYF. The chain has TRBV20-1 and TRBJ2-3; TRBD1 agrees at 8 bases. CDR3 length: 15 amino acids. Germline CDR1 and CDR2: DFQATT and SNEGSKA (reference sequence). Trimming at V came to 5 bases and at J to 2 bases, leaving 9 bases not matched to a gene.

This clonotype was counted between two and nine times. This chain links TRBV20-1 with TRBJ1-1; maybe TRBD1 (5 bases). CDR1 is DFQATT, CDR2 SNEGSKA, per germline (reference sequence). The CDR3 runs to 15 residues. V lost 1 base and J 7 bases, leaving 19 bases between the germline ends. CDR3 DNA: TGCAGTGCTAGAGCGTTCCCTTTGGGGCTAGGTGAAGCTTTCTTT. It yields the protein CSARAFPLGLGEAFF.

The rearrangement joins TRBV11-2 to TRBJ1-1; D gene uncertain. The CDR3 consists of 12 residues. V was cut by 1 base and J by 6 bases, with 6 bases left in between. Germline-derived CDR1 and CDR2 are SGHAT and FQNNGV. The CDR3: CASSLALAEAFF. The CDR3 nucleotides read TGTGCCAGCAGCTTAGCACTCGCTGAAGCTTTCTTT.